The source of this T cell receptor (beta chain) is a study of OX40 agonist ivuxolimab in advanced cancers. About the study: An agonistic anti-OX40 (CD134) antibody, ivuxolimab, was used to treat the patients. Intravenous ivuxolimab was administered to patients every 2 weeks at 0.01 to 10 mg/kg. Findings and caveats of the study: Antigens targeted by the expanded peripheral T cells were not determined.

Sequencing was performed with immunoSEQ multiplex PCR; in TCRdb, only in-frame clones are kept and a portion is missing. The table lists more than 85,000 clones, about 83% of them singletons. A note on this clone: As yet, its antigen is unknown.

The sequence derives from an adult with an advanced solid tumor such as melanoma, head and neck, liver or kidney cancer. This specimen consisted of CD4+ or CD8+ T cells sorted from blood, obtained in a trial of the OX40 agonist ivuxolimab.

The CDR3 DNA sequence: TGTGCCAGCAGCTTAGCGGGACTAAACACTGAAGCTTTCTTT. Amino acids: CASSLAGLNTEAFF. The chain is built from TRBV7-9 and TRBJ1-1, with D possibly being TRBD1 (5 bases). Looked up from germline, CDR1 is SEHNR and CDR2 is FQNEAQ (reference sequence). The CDR3 is 14 residues long. Between the trimmed V and J ends, which lost 0 bases and 2 bases, there was a span of 7 bases.